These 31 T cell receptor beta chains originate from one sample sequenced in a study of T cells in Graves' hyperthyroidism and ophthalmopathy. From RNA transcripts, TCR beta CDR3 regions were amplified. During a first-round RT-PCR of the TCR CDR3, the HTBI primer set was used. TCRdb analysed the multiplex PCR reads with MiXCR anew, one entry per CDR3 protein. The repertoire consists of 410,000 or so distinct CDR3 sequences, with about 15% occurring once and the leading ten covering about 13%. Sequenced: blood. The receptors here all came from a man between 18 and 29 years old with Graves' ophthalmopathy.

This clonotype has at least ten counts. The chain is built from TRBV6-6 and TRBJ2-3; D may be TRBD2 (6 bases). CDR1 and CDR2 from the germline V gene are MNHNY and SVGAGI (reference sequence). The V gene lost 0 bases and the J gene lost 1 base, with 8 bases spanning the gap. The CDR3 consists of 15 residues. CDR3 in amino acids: CASSYSGGGTDTQYF. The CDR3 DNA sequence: TGTGCCAGCAGTTACTCCGGGGGAGGCACAGATACGCAGTATTTT.

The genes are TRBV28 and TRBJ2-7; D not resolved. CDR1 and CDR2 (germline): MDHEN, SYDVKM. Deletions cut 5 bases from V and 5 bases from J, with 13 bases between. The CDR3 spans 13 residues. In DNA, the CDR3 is TGTGCCAGCAGTGCCTTACGGGCCCACGAGCAGTACTTC. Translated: CASSALRAHEQYF.

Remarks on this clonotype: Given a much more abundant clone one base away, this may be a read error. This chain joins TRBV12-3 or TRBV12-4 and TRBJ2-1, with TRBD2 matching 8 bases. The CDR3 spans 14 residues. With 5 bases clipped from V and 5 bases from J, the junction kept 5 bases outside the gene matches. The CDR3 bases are TGTGCCAGCAGTGCCGCGACTAGCGACAATGAGCAGTTCTTC. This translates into CASSAATSDNEQFF.

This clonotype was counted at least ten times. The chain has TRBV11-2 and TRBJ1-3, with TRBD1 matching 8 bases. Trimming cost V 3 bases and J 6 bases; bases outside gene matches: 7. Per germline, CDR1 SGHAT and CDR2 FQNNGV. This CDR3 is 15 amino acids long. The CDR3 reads CASSFRDRSSNTIYF. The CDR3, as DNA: TGTGCCAGCAGCTTCCGGGACAGGAGTTCAAACACCATATATTTT.

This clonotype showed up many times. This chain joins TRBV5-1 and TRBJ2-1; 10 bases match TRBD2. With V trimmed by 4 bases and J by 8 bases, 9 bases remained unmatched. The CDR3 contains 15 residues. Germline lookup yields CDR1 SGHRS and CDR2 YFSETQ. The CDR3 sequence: CASSPALAGTDEQFF. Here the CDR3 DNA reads TGCGCCAGCAGCCCCGCACTAGCGGGAACAGATGAGCAGTTCTTC.

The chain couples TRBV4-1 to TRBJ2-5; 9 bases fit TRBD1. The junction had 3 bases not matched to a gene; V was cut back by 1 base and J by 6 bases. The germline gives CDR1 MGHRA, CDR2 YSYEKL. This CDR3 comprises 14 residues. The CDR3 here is CASSQAQGAKTQYF. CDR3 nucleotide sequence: TGCGCCAGCAGCCAAGCACAGGGGGCGAAGACCCAGTACTTC.

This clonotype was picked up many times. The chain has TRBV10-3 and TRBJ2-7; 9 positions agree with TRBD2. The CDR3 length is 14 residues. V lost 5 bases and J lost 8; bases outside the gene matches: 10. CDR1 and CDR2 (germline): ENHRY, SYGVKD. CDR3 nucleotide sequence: TGTGCCATCAGTCACGACGGCCTAGCGGGGCAGCAGTACTTC. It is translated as CAISHDGLAGQQYF.

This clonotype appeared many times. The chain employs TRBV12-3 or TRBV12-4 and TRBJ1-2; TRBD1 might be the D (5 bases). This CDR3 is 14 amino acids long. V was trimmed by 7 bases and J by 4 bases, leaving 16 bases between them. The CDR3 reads CASTLGRGSYGYTF. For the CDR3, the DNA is TGTGCCAGCACCTTAGGGCGGGGGAGCTATGGCTACACCTTC.

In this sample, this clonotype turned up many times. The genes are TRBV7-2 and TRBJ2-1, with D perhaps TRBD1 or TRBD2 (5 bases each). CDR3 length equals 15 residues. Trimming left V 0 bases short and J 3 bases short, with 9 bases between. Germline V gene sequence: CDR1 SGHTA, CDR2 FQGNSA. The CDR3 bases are TGTGCCAGCAGCTTAGCGTTGGGGGTCTACAATGAGCAGTTCTTC. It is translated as CASSLALGVYNEQFF. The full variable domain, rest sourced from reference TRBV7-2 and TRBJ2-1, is GAGVSQSPSNKVTEKGKDVELRCDPISGHTALYWYRQSLGQGLEFLIYFQGNSAPDKSGLPSDRFSAERTGGSVSTLTIQRTQQEDSAVYLCASSLALGVYNEQFFGPGTRLTVL.

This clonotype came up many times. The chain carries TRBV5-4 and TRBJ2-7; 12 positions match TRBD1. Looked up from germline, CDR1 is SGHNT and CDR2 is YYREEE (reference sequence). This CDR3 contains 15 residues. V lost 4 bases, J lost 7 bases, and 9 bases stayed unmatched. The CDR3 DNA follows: TGTGCCAGCAGCCCTCCGGGACAGGGGGCGGGAGAGCAGTACTTC. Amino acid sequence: CASSPPGQGAGEQYF.

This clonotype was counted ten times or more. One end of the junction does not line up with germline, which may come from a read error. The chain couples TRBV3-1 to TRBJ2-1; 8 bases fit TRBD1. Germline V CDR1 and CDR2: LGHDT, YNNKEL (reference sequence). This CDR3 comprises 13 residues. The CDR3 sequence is CASSQDHPGQEVF. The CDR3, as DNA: TGTGCCAGCAGCCAAGATCATCCGGGACAGGAAGTCTTC.

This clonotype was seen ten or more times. CDR3 protein: CASSPMSTSYGYTF. CDR3 bases: TGTGCCAGCAGCCCGATGTCTACATCCTATGGCTACACCTTC. The rearrangement uses TRBV11-3 and TRBJ1-2; D not certain. The V and J ends lost 5 bases and 4 bases respectively, with 14 bases between them. This CDR3 has 14 amino acids. The germline V gene has CDR1 SGHNT and CDR2 YENEEA.

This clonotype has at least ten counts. CDR3: CASSLAQTPDYGYTF. CDR3 nucleotide sequence: TGTGCCAGCAGCTTAGCGCAGACACCCGACTATGGCTACACCTTC. The chain has TRBV7-2 and TRBJ1-2; D ambiguous. Between the trimmed V and J ends, which lost 0 bases and 3 bases, there was a span of 11 bases. CDR1 SGHTA and CDR2 FQGNSA come from the germline V gene. The length of the CDR3 is 15 residues.

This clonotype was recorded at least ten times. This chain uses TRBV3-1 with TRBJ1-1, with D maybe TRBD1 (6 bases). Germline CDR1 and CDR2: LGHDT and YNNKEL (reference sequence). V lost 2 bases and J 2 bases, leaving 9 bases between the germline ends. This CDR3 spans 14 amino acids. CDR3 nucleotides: TGTGCCAGCAGCCAACCGGGACACAACACTGAAGCTTTCTTT. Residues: CASSQPGHNTEAFF.

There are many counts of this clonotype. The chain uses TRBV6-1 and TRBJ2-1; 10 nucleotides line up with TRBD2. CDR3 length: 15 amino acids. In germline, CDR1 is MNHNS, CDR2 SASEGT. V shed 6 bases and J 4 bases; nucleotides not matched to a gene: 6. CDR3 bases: TGTGCCAGCAGCACGATAGCGGGAGGATACAATGAGCAGTTCTTC. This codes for CASSTIAGGYNEQFF.

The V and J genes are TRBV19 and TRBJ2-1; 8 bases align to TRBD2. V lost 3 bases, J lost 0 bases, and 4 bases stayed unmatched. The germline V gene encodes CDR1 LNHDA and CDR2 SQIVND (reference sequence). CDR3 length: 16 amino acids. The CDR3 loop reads CASSMIGRGSYNEQFF. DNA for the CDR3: TGTGCCAGTAGTATGATCGGGAGGGGCTCCTACAATGAGCAGTTCTTC.

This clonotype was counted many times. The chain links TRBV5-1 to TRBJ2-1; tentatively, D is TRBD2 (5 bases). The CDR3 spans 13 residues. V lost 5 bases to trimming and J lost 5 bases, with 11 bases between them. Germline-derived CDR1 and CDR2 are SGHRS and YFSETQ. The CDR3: CASSPTRDNEQFF. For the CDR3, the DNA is TGCGCCAGCAGTCCTACTAGGGACAATGAGCAGTTCTTC.

The CDR3 DNA sequence: TGTGCCACCAGGAATGACAGGACGGGCTACACCTTC. As protein: CATRNDRTGYTF. This rearrangement joins TRBV24-1 to TRBJ1-2; a possible D gene is TRBD1 (6 bases). The V gene's germline CDR1 is KGHDR and CDR2 SFDVKD. V was trimmed by 7 bases and J by 8 bases, leaving 13 bases between them. This CDR3 contains 12 residues.

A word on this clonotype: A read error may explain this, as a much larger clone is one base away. CDR3 bases: TGTGCCAGCAGTCTCCCCTTAGGGGGCAGCTACGAGCAGTACTTC. This sequence encodes CASSLPLGGSYEQYF. J is TRBJ2-7 and V is TRBV6-1; the match to TRBD1 covers 7 bases. The CDR3 runs 15 residues. The V and J ends lost 5 bases and 3 bases, in that order; junction bases with no gene match: 10. Germline CDR1 reads MNHNS; CDR2 reads SASEGT.

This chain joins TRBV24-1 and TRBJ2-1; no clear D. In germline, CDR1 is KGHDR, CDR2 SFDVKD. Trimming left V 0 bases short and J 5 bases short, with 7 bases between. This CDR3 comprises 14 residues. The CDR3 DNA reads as TGTGCCACCAGTGATTTGAAGGTGAACAATGAGCAGTTCTTC. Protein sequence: CATSDLKVNNEQFF.

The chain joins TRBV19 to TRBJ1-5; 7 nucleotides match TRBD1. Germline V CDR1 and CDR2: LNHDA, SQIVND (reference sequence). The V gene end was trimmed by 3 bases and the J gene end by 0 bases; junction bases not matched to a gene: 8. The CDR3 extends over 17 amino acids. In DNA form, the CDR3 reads TGTGCCAGTAGTATCGGGACAGAACGTTATAGCAATCAGCCCCAGCATTTT. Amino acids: CASSIGTERYSNQPQHF.

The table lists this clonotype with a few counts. The CDR3 DNA follows: TGCGCCACCATGGTCGAGCGGGGGGGACAAGAGACCCAGTACTTC. This codes for CATMVERGGQETQYF. The chain is built from TRBV10-2 and TRBJ2-5, with 10 bases lining up with TRBD2. The germline CDR1 and CDR2 sequences are WSHSY and SAAADI. CDR3 length equals 15 residues. Losses at the gene ends were 10 bases for V and 2 bases for J; bases not matched to a gene: 10.

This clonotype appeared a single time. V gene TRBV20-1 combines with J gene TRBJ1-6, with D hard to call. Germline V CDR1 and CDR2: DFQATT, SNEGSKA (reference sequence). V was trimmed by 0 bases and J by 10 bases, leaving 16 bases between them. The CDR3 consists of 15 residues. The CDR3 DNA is TGCAGTGCTAGAGATCTGCGGGGTTCGGGATCACCCCTCCACTTT. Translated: CSARDLRGSGSPLHF.

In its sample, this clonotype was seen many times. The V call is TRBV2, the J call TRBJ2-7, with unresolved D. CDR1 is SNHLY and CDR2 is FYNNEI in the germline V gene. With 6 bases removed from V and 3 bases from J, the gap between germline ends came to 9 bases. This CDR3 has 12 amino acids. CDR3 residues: CASRSLSYEQYF. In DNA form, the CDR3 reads TGTGCCAGCAGATCTCTTAGCTACGAGCAGTACTTC.

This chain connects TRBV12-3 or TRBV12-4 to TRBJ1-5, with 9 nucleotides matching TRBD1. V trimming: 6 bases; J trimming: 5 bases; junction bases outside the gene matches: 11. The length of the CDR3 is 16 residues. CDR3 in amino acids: CASSRPGQGPDQPQHF. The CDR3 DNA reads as TGTGCCAGCAGCCGCCCGGGACAGGGCCCCGATCAGCCCCAGCATTTT.

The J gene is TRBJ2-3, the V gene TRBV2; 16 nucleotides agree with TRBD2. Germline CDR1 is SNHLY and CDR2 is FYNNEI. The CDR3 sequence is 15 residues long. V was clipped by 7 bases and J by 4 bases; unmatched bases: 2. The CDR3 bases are TGTGCCAGCAACGGGACTAGCGGGGGGGCAGATACGCAGTATTTT. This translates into CASNGTSGGADTQYF.

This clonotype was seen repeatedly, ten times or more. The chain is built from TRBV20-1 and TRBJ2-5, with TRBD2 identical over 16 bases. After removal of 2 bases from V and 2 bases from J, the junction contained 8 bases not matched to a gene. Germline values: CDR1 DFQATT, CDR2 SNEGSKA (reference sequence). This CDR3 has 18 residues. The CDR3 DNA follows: TGCAGTGCTAGACCACCGGGACTAGCGGGGGGGCCTCAAGAGACCCAGTACTTC. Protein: CSARPPGLAGGPQETQYF.

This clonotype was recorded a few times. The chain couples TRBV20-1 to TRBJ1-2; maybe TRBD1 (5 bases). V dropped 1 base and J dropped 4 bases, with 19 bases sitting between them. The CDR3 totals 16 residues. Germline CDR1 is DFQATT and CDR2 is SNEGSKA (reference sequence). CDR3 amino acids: CSARVGRVGRVYGYTF. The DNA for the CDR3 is TGCAGTGCTAGAGTGGGCAGGGTGGGGAGGGTCTATGGCTACACCTTC.

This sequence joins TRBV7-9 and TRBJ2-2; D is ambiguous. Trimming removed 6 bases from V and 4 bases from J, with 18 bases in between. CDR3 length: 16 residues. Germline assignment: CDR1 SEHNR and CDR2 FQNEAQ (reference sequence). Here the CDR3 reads CASRSDKVAGTGELFF. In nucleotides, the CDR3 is TGTGCCAGCAGATCCGACAAAGTGGCCGGCACCGGGGAGCTGTTTTTT.

This chain's CDR3 is CAIAPSSQETQYF. The CDR3 DNA follows: TGTGCCATCGCCCCAAGTTCGCAAGAGACCCAGTACTTC. V usage is TRBV10-3 and J usage is TRBJ2-5; no definite D call. The CDR3 contains 13 residues. V shed 8 bases and J shed 2 bases, with 12 bases lying between them. Germline values: CDR1 ENHRY, CDR2 SYGVKD.

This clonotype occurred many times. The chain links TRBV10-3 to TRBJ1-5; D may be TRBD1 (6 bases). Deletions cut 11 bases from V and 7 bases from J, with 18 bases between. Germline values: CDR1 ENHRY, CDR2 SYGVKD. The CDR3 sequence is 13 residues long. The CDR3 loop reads CAANRDMGQPQHF. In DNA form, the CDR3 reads TGTGCCGCAAACCGGGACATGGGCCAGCCCCAGCATTTT.